This TCR beta chain was sequenced during a study of shared clonotypes between healthy human individuals. Study details: The plates for each donor numbered three CD4 naive, three CD4 memory, two CD8 naive and one CD8 memory.

Clones were read by immunoSEQ multiplex PCR, and TCRdb kept only the in-frame ones, dropping some. The sample includes 2 million to 2.5 million clones, roughly 93% of them seen just once. J lost 4 bases, V lost 1 base, and 11 bases had no gene match. The CDR3 is made up of 16 amino acids. Germline V gene data show CDR1 as SGHKS and CDR2 as YYEKEE (reference sequence). This receptor was taken from a man aged 18 to 35 in good health. Some clones in this sample may be carry-over from other donors' samples. The chain links TRBV5-5 to TRBJ2-7, with 7 bases identical to TRBD1. Material: naive CD4+ T cells from PBMCs. Described subset: CD45RA+ positively selected. The CDR3 bases are TGTGCCAGCAGCTTGCTTTCGTCGGCAGGGGGTTACGAGCAGTACTTC. Its translation: CASSLLSSAGGYEQYF.